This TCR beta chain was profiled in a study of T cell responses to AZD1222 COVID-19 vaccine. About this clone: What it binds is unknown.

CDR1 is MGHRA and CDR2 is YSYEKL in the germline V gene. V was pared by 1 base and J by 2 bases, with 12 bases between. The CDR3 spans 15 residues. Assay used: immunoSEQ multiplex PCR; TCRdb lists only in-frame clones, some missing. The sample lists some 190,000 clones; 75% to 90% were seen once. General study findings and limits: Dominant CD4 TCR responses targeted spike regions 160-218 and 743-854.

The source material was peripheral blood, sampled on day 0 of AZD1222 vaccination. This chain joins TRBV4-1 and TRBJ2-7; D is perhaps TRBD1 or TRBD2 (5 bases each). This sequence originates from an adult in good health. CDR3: CASSQVGDTAYEQYF. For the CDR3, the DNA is TGCGCCAGCAGCCAAGTGGGGGATACAGCCTACGAGCAGTACTTC.